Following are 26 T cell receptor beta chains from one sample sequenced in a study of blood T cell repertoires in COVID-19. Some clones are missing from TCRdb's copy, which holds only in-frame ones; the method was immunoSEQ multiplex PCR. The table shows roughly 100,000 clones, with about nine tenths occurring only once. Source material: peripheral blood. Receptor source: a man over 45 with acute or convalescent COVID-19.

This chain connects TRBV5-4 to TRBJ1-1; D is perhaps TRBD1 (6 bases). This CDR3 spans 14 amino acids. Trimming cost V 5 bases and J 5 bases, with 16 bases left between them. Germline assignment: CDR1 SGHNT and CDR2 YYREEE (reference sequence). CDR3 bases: TGTGCCAGCAGTCAACAGGGAAGCCCAACTGAAGCTTTCTTT. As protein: CASSQQGSPTEAFF.

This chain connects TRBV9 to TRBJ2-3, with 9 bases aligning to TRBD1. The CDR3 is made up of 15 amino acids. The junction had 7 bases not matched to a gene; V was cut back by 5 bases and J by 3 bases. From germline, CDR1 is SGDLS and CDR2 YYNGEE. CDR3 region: CASSQTGGGTDTQYF. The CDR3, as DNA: TGTGCCAGCAGTCAAACAGGGGGCGGGACAGATACGCAGTATTTT. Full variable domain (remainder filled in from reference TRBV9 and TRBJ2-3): DSGVTQTPKHLITATGQRVTLRCSPRSGDLSVYWYQQSLDQGLQFLIQYYNGEERAKGNILERFSAQQFPDLHSELNLSSLELGDSALYFCASSQTGGGTDTQYFGPGTRLTVL.

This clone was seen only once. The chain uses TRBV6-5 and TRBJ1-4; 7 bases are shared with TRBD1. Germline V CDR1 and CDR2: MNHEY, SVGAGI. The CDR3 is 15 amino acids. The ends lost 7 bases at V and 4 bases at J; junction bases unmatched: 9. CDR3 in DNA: TGTGCCAGCACCCGATCCGGGACAGTTAATGAAAAACTGTTTTTT. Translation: CASTRSGTVNEKLFF.

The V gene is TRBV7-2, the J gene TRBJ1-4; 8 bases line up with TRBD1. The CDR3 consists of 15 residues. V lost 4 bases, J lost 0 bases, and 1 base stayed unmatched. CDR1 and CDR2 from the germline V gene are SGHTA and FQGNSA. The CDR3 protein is CASSSQGATNEKLFF. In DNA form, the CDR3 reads TGTGCCAGCAGCTCACAGGGGGCAACTAATGAAAAACTGTTTTTT.

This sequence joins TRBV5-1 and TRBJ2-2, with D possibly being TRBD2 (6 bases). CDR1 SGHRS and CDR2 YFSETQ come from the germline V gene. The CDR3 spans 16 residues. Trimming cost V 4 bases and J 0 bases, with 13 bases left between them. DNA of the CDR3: TGCGCCAGCAGCGCTTGGACTAACGCGAACACCGGGGAGCTGTTTTTT. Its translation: CASSAWTNANTGELFF. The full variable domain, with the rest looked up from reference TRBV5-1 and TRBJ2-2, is KAGVTQTPRYLIKTRGQQVTLSCSPISGHRSVSWYQQTPGQGLQFLFEYFSETQRNKGNFPGRFSGRQFSNSRSEMNVSTLELGDSALYLCASSAWTNANTGELFFGEGSRLTVL.

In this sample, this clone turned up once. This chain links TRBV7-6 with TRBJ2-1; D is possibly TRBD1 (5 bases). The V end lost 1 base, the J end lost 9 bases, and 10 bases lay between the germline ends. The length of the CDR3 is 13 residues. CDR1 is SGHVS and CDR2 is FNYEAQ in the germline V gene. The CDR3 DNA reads TGTGCCAGCAGCTTAGAGGGGTACTCTGAGCAGTTCTTC. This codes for CASSLEGYSEQFF.

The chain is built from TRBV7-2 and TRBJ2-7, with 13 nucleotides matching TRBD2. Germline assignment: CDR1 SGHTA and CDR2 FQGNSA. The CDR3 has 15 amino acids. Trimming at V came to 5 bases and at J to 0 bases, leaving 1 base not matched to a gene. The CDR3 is CASSRTSGSSYEQYF. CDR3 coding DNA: TGTGCCAGCAGCAGGACTAGCGGGAGCTCCTACGAGCAGTACTTC.

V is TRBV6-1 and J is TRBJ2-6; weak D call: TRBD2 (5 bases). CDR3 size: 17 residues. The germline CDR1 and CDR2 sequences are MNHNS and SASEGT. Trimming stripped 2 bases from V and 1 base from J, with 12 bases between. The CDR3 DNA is TGTGCCAGCAGTGAAAGGGAGTTAGTTTCTGGGGCCAACGTCCTGACTTTC. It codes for CASSERELVSGANVLTF.

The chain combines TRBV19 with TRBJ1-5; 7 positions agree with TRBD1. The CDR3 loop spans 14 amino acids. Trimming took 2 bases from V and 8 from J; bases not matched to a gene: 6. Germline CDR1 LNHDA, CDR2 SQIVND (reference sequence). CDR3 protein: CASSISGGGKPQHF. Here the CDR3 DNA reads TGTGCCAGTAGTATATCAGGGGGTGGCAAGCCCCAGCATTTT.

DNA for the CDR3: TGTGCCAGCAGCTCCAAAACTAGCGGGATTTACAATGAGCAGTTCTTC. It is translated as CASSSKTSGIYNEQFF. The chain links TRBV7-2 to TRBJ2-1, with 10 nucleotides matching TRBD2. Losses at the gene ends were 4 bases for V and 4 bases for J; bases not matched to a gene: 7. The CDR3 is made up of 16 amino acids. Germline V gene lookup returns CDR1 SGHTA and CDR2 FQGNSA.

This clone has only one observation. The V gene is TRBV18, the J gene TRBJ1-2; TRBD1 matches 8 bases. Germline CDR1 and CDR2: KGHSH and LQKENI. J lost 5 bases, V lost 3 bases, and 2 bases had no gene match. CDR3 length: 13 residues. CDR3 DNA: TGTGCCAGCTCACCCGGACAGGGATATGGCTACACCTTC. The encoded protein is CASSPGQGYGYTF.

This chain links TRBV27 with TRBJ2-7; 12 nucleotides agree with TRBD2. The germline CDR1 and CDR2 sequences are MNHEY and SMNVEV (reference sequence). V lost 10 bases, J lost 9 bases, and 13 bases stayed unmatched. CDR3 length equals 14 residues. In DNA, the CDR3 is TGTGCCACCAAACTAGCGGGAGGTACCTTGAGGCAGTACTTC. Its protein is CATKLAGGTLRQYF.

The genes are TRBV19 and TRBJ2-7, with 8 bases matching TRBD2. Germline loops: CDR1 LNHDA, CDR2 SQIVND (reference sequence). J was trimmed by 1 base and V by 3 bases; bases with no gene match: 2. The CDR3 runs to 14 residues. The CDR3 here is CASSIGLASYEQYF. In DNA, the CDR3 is TGTGCCAGTAGTATTGGACTAGCATCCTACGAGCAGTACTTC. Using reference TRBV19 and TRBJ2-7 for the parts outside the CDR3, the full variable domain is DGGITQSPKYLFRKEGQNVTLSCEQNLNHDAMYWYRQDPGQGLRLIYYSQIVNDFQKGDIAEGYSVSREKKESFPLTVTSAQKNPTAFYLCASSIGLASYEQYFGPGTRLTVT.

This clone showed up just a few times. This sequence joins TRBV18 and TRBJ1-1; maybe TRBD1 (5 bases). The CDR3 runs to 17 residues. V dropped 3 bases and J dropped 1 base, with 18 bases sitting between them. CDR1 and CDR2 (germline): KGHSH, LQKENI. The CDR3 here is CASSPWTGLGENTEAFF. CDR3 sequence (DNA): TGTGCCAGCTCACCTTGGACGGGTTTAGGGGAGAACACTGAAGCTTTCTTT.

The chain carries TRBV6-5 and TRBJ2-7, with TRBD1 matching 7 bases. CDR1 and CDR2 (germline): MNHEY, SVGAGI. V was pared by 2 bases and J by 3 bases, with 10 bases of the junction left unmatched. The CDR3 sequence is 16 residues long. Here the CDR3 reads CASSYRTQGFFYEQYF. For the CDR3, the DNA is TGTGCCAGCAGTTACCGGACACAGGGGTTTTTCTACGAGCAGTACTTC.

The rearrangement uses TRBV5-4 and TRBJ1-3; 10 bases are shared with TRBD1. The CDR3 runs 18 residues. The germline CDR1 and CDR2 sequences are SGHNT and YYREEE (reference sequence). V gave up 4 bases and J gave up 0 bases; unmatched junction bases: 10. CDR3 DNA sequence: TGTGCCAGCAGCCCGGGACAGGGGCGCCTAAGCTCTGGAAACACCATATATTTT. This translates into CASSPGQGRLSSGNTIYF.

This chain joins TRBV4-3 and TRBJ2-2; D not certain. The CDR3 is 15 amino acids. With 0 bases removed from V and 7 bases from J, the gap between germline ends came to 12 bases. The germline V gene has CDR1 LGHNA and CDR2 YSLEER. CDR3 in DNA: TGCGCCAGCAGCCAAGAGACGTACTACCGCGGGGAGCTGTTTTTT. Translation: CASSQETYYRGELFF.

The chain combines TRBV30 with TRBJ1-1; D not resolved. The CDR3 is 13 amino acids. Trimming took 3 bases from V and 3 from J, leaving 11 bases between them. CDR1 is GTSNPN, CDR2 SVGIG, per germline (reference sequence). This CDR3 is CAWSPRTDTEAFF. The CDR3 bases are TGTGCCTGGAGCCCTCGAACAGACACTGAAGCTTTCTTT.

CDR3 sequence (DNA): TGTGCCAGCAGCTCCCGAGATGGGCGGAACACTGAAGCTTTCTTT. It yields the protein CASSSRDGRNTEAFF. This chain joins TRBV9 and TRBJ1-1; D not certain. The germline gives CDR1 SGDLS, CDR2 YYNGEE. The V end was cut by 4 bases, the J end by 1 base, with 14 bases between. The CDR3 contains 15 residues.

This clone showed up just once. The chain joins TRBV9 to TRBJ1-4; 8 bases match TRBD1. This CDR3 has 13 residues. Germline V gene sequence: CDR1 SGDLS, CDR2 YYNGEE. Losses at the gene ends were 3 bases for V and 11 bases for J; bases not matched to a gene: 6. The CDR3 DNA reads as TGTGCCAGCAGCGCTGGGACAGGTCTGAAACTGTTTTTT. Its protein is CASSAGTGLKLFF.

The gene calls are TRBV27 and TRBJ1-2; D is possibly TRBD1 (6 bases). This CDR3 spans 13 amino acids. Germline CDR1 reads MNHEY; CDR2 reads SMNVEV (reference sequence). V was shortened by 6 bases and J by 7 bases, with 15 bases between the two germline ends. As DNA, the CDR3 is TGTGCCAGCAGCATGGCAGGGGTCTCTGGCTACACCTTC. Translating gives CASSMAGVSGYTF.

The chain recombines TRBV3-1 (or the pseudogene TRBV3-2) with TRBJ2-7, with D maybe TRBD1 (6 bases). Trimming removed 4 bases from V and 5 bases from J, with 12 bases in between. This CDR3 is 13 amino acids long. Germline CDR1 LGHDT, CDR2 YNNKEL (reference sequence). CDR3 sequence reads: CASSPHGTNEQYF. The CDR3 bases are TGTGCCAGCAGCCCCCACGGGACAAACGAGCAGTACTTC.

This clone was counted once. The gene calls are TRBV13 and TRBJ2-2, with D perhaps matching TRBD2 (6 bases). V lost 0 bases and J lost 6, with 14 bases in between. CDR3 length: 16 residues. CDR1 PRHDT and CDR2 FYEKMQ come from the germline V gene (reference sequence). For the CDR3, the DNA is TGTGCCAGCAGCTTAGGAATTGGGAGGTCGCCCGGGGAGCTGTTTTTT. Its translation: CASSLGIGRSPGELFF.

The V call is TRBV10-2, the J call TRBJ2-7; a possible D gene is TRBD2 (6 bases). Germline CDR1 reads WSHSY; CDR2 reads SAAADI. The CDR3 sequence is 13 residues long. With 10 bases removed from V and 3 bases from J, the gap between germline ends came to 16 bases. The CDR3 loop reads CATRDSRNYEQYF. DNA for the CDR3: TGCGCCACTAGGGACTCCCGTAACTACGAGCAGTACTTC.

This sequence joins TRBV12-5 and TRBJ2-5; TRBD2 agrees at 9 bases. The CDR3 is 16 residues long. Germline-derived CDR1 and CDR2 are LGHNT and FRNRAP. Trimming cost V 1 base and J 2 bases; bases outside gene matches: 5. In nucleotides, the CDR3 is TGTGCTAGTGGTTTGGCTACTAGCGGGTGGCAAGAGACCCAGTACTTC. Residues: CASGLATSGWQETQYF.

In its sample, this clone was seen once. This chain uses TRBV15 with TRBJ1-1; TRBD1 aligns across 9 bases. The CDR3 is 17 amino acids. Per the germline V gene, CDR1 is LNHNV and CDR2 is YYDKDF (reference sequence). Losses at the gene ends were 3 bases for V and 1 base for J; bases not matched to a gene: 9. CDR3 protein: CATSSHRQGGANTEAFF. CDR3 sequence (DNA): TGTGCCACCAGCAGTCACCGACAGGGGGGAGCGAACACTGAAGCTTTCTTT. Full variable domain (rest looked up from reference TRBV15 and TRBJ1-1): DAMVIQNPRYQVTQFGKPVTLSCSQTLNHNVMYWYQQKSSQAPKLLFHYYDKDFNNEADTPDNFQSRRPNTSFCFLDIRSPGLGDTAMYLCATSSHRQGGANTEAFFGQGTRLTVV.